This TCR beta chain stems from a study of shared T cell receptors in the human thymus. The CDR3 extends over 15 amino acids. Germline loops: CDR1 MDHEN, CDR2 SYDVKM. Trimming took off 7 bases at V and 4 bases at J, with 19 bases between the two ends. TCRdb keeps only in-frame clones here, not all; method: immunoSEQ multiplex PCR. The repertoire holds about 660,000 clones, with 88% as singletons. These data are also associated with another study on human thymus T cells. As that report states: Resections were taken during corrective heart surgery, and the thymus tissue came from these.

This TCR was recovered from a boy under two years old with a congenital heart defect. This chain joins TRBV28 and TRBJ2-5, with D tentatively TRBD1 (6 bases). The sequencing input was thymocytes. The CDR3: CASTTPPHRVETQYF. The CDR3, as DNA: TGTGCCAGCACCACCCCCCCACACAGGGTAGAGACCCAGTACTTC.